The sequence of this T cell receptor (beta chain) was determined in a study of post-analysis software for immune sequencing data. Study details: Secondary progressive, relapsing-remitting and progressive-relapsing multiple sclerosis were among the included disease courses.

Notes on this clonotype: Its antigen is as yet unknown. A read error is possible here, since a much larger clone lies one base away.

TCR beta cDNA libraries included unique molecular identifiers. Roughly 0.5 million cDNA molecules were obtained from roughly 0.93 to 9.6 million T cells. TCRdb re-called the PCR reads through MiXCR, storing one row per CDR3 protein. The repertoire holds under 200,000 distinct CDR3 sequences, with about 30% as singletons. J was trimmed by 3 bases and V by 4 bases; bases with no gene match: 7. Per the germline V gene, CDR1 is MGHRA and CDR2 is YSYEKL. This CDR3 comprises 15 residues. Study-wide results and limits: Diversity measured as normalized Chao1 was significantly lower in multiple sclerosis patients than in controls. Roughly five TRBV segments were significantly more frequent in patients than in controls. TRBV5-6, TRBV5-1 and TRBV20-1 were among these segments. The authors found that F measure strongly co-clustered same-batch samples.

J is TRBJ1-2 and V is TRBV4-1; 8 bases match TRBD1. Sequencing was performed on blood. The clonotype originates from a girl aged 2 to 17 with multiple sclerosis. The CDR3 spells CASSLNGQGDYGYTF. In DNA, the CDR3 is TGCGCCAGCAGCCTGAATGGACAGGGCGACTATGGCTACACCTTC.